Each of the 21 T cell receptor beta chains below was sequenced from the same sample in a study of T cell responses to AZD1222 COVID-19 vaccine. Produced via immunoSEQ multiplex PCR; TCRdb's table is partial and in-frame only. The sample totals about 140,000 clones. Sequences were obtained from peripheral blood. The receptors were gathered from an adult in good health.

The chain employs TRBV7-3 and TRBJ2-3, with 8 bases aligning to TRBD2. The CDR3 consists of 17 residues. Germline CDR1 is SGHTA and CDR2 is FQGTGA. The V segment lost 1 base and the J segment 3 bases; nucleotides outside the gene matches: 9. The CDR3 nucleotides read TGTGCCAGCAGCTTAAAAAGGGGTAGCGGGGAAACAGATACGCAGTATTTT. The encoded protein is CASSLKRGSGETDTQYF. The full variable domain, completed using reference TRBV7-3 and TRBJ2-3, is GAGVSQTPSNKVTEKGKYVELRCDPISGHTALYWYRQSLGQGPEFLIYFQGTGAADDSGLPNDRFFAVRPEGSVSTLKIQRTERGDSAVYLCASSLKRGSGETDTQYFGPGTRLTVL.

The chain combines TRBV4-1 with TRBJ1-1, with D perhaps TRBD1 (6 bases). Trimming stripped 7 bases from V and 1 base from J, with 16 bases between. The CDR3 has 15 amino acids. Germline assignment: CDR1 MGHRA and CDR2 YSYEKL. Written as DNA, the CDR3 is TGCGCCAGCACCTCGGAGGGGGGAAGGAACACTGAAGCTTTCTTT. Its protein is CASTSEGGRNTEAFF.

The chain couples TRBV6-4 to TRBJ2-3, with 9 positions matching TRBD2. Germline values: CDR1 MRHNA, CDR2 SNTAGT. The CDR3 is 15 residues long. V shed 3 bases, J shed 7 bases, and the junction held 8 bases outside the gene matches. The CDR3 coding sequence is TGTGCCAGCAGTGAAACCAGCGGGGGGCGCCATACGCAGTATTTT. It translates to CASSETSGGRHTQYF.

In DNA form, the CDR3 reads TGTGCCAGCAGTTACTTGACAGGGGCCGAAGCTTTCTTT. As protein: CASSYLTGAEAFF. The V call is TRBV6-2 or TRBV6-3, the J call TRBJ1-1, with TRBD1 matching 8 bases. Germline CDR1 is MNHEY and CDR2 is SVGEGT. Trimming removed 1 base from V and 8 bases from J; junction bases left unmatched: 3. This CDR3 is built from 13 residues.

The chain employs TRBV28 and TRBJ2-1; 12 bases are shared with TRBD2. V shed 6 bases and J 10 bases; nucleotides not matched to a gene: 4. Germline CDR1 reads MDHEN; CDR2 reads SYDVKM. The CDR3 consists of 13 residues. The DNA for the CDR3 is TGTGCCAGCAGCCTAGCGGGGGGGCGCGAGCAGTTCTTC. This translates into CASSLAGGREQFF.

As regards this clone: The sample carries other DNA sequences with the same CDR3. V and J are TRBV5-4 and TRBJ2-2, with 8 positions matching TRBD2. From germline, CDR1 is SGHNT and CDR2 YYREEE (reference sequence). V lost 0 bases, J lost 5 bases, and 3 bases stayed unmatched. The CDR3 runs to 15 residues. CDR3: CASSLELAETGELFF. The CDR3 DNA reads as TGTGCCAGCAGCTTGGAACTAGCGGAGACCGGGGAGCTGTTTTTT.

Remarks on this clone: A junction boundary mismatches the germline segment, possibly from a read error. V and J are TRBV15 and TRBJ1-2; D is undetermined. This CDR3 comprises 9 residues. The V gene's germline CDR1 is LNHNV and CDR2 YYDKDF (reference sequence). CDR3 loop: CATSRLRLF. CDR3 sequence (DNA): TGTGCCACCAGCAGACTCCGGTTATTC.

The rearrangement uses TRBV2 and TRBJ1-5; tentatively, D is TRBD1 (6 bases). Germline V gene sequence: CDR1 SNHLY, CDR2 FYNNEI. The CDR3 has 14 amino acids. The ends were cut back, 6 bases at V and 6 bases at J, with 15 bases in the middle. The CDR3 DNA sequence: TGTGCCAGCAGGGCAGGGGATTGGGCTCAGCCCCAGCATTTT. Encoded protein: CASRAGDWAQPQHF.

The chain couples TRBV27 to TRBJ1-4; TRBD1 is a possible D gene (6 bases). Germline CDR1 reads MNHEY; CDR2 reads SMNVEV (reference sequence). The CDR3 length is 15 residues. V shed 2 bases and J shed 6 bases, with 13 bases lying between them. CDR3 residues: CASSLMGAEDEKLFF. CDR3 nucleotide sequence: TGTGCCAGCAGTTTAATGGGGGCTGAAGATGAAAAACTGTTTTTT.

The genes are TRBV6-5 and TRBJ1-5, with TRBD1 matching over 7 bases. The CDR3 is 15 residues long. In germline, CDR1 is MNHEY, CDR2 SVGAGI. Trimming at V came to 6 bases and at J to 6 bases, leaving 11 bases not matched to a gene. CDR3 protein: CASSLDRTGGQPQHF. CDR3 coding DNA: TGTGCCAGCAGCCTCGATCGGACAGGAGGTCAGCCCCAGCATTTT.

The chain carries TRBV19 and TRBJ2-7; 7 bases align to TRBD1. The germline CDR1 and CDR2 sequences are LNHDA and SQIVND (reference sequence). With V trimmed by 5 bases and J by 10 bases, 17 bases remained unmatched. The CDR3 is 15 residues long. Here the CDR3 reads CASSVGQASSLGQYF. CDR3 nucleotide sequence: TGTGCCAGTAGTGTCGGACAGGCCTCCTCACTAGGTCAGTACTTC.

This chain uses TRBV29-1 with TRBJ1-1; TRBD1 matches at 9 bases. Trimming removed 2 bases from V and 4 bases from J; junction bases left unmatched: 14. The CDR3 has 17 residues. Per germline, CDR1 SQVTM and CDR2 ANQGSEA. Here the CDR3 DNA reads TGCAGCGTTGAACCAGCGAGGACAGGGGTTCGGGTCACTGAAGCTTTCTTT. It codes for CSVEPARTGVRVTEAFF.

This rearrangement joins TRBV7-8 to TRBJ1-2; 11 positions agree with TRBD1. The CDR3 contains 16 residues. The V segment lost 1 base and the J segment 2 bases; nucleotides outside the gene matches: 3. CDR1 SGHVS and CDR2 FQNEAQ come from the germline V gene. The CDR3 region has the DNA TGTGCCAGCAGCTTAGTGGGACAGGGGGTCAACTATGGCTACACCTTC. It encodes CASSLVGQGVNYGYTF.

This chain links TRBV3-1 (or the pseudogene TRBV3-2) with TRBJ2-1, with D possibly TRBD2 on 7 matching bases. The length of the CDR3 is 16 residues. Trimming cost V 3 bases and J 5 bases, with 17 bases left between them. The germline gives CDR1 LGHDT, CDR2 YNNKEL (reference sequence). The CDR3 protein is CASSHVSRGGDNEQFF. CDR3 sequence (DNA): TGTGCCAGCAGCCATGTCTCTAGGGGGGGAGACAATGAGCAGTTCTTC.

V is TRBV19 and J is TRBJ1-2, with 7 bases that match TRBD1. V trimming: 5 bases; J trimming: 4 bases; junction bases outside the gene matches: 13. The CDR3 spans 16 residues. From germline, CDR1 is LNHDA and CDR2 SQIVND (reference sequence). CDR3 loop: CASSQDPGQNFYGYTF. For the CDR3, the DNA is TGTGCCAGTAGTCAAGACCCGGGACAGAACTTCTATGGCTACACCTTC.

The rearrangement links TRBV6-2 or TRBV6-3 to TRBJ1-6, with 7 bases matching TRBD1. The germline V gene has CDR1 MNHEY and CDR2 SVGEGT. The CDR3 is 15 amino acids. With 2 bases clipped from V and 6 bases from J, the junction kept 4 bases outside the gene matches. The CDR3 protein is CASSYGGQLNSPLHF. The CDR3 DNA reads TGTGCCAGCAGTTACGGGGGACAGCTTAATTCACCCCTCCACTTT.

The chain recombines TRBV3-1 (or the pseudogene TRBV3-2) with TRBJ1-1, with D maybe TRBD1 (5 bases). CDR3 size: 15 residues. V was pared by 3 bases and J by 6 bases, with 17 bases between. Germline V gene sequence: CDR1 LGHDT, CDR2 YNNKEL (reference sequence). The CDR3: CASSHVAGRIPEAFF. DNA of the CDR3: TGTGCCAGCAGCCACGTCGCAGGGAGGATTCCTGAAGCTTTCTTT.

The rearrangement uses TRBV5-1 and TRBJ2-3; no clear D. Germline V gene lookup returns CDR1 SGHRS and CDR2 YFSETQ. The CDR3 totals 14 residues. V lost 7 bases and J 0 bases, leaving 12 bases between the germline ends. CDR3 coding DNA: TGCGCCAGCTCCAGACCTTCTAGCACAGATACGCAGTATTTT. Its protein is CASSRPSSTDTQYF. Full variable domain (rest looked up from reference TRBV5-1 and TRBJ2-3): KAGVTQTPRYLIKTRGQQVTLSCSPISGHRSVSWYQQTPGQGLQFLFEYFSETQRNKGNFPGRFSGRQFSNSRSEMNVSTLELGDSALYLCASSRPSSTDTQYFGPGTRLTVL.

The rearrangement joins TRBV6-5 to TRBJ2-7, with D possibly being TRBD2 (6 bases). The germline V and J ends were trimmed by 6 bases and 0 bases, with 15 bases remaining between them. CDR3 length: 15 residues. CDR1 is MNHEY and CDR2 is SVGAGI in the germline V gene. This CDR3 is CASRDTGLSSYEQYF. Here the CDR3 DNA reads TGTGCCAGCAGGGATACGGGACTTAGCTCCTACGAGCAGTACTTC.

Written as DNA, the CDR3 is TGTGCCAGCAGTGACTCGGGGACAGGGGGCTTCAATGAGCAGTTCTTC. The encoded protein is CASSDSGTGGFNEQFF. The V gene is TRBV6-4, the J gene TRBJ2-1; 12 nucleotides agree with TRBD1. The CDR3 totals 16 residues. With 0 bases clipped from V and 6 bases from J, the junction kept 3 bases outside the gene matches. Germline assignment: CDR1 MRHNA and CDR2 SNTAGT.

The rearrangement links TRBV30 to TRBJ1-2; D unresolved. From germline, CDR1 is GTSNPN and CDR2 SVGIG (reference sequence). CDR3 length equals 14 residues. Deletions cut 2 bases from V and 0 bases from J, with 10 bases between. Here the CDR3 reads CAWSWRGSNYGYTF. CDR3 nucleotide sequence: TGTGCCTGGAGTTGGCGGGGATCTAACTATGGCTACACCTTC.